The clone carrying this T cell receptor (beta chain) showed up many times. Its cognate antigen is unknown. Authors of the study amplified TCR beta CDR3 regions from RNA transcripts. RT-PCR in the first round (using the HTBI primer set) targeted the TCR CDR3. Each CDR3 protein gets one entry after TCRdb re-called the multiplex PCR reads with MiXCR. The profile covers around 610,000 distinct CDR3 sequences, with approximately 14% appearing a single time and about 3.9% taken by the ten largest. The record originates from a study of T cells in Graves' hyperthyroidism and ophthalmopathy. Study overall: Peripheral blood collection took place at initial diagnosis, before any treatment.

Broader study findings: Most clonotypes expanded in thyroid above 0.001 were likewise present in blood.

Clinical symptoms, serum thyroxine and TRAb, thyroid ultrasound and orbital computed tomography together formed the diagnostic basis. The clonotype originates from a middle-aged woman with Graves' ophthalmopathy. Sequencing was done on a sample of blood.

The CDR3 DNA sequence: TGTGCCAGCAGCAAGGGACTAGCGGGAGTAGGGTACGAGCAGTACTTC. As protein: CASSKGLAGVGYEQYF. The V and J genes are TRBV9 and TRBJ2-7; TRBD2 agrees at 14 bases. Germline-derived CDR1 and CDR2 are SGDLS and YYNGEE. With V trimmed by 4 bases and J by 4 bases, 7 bases remained unmatched. The CDR3 length is 16 residues.